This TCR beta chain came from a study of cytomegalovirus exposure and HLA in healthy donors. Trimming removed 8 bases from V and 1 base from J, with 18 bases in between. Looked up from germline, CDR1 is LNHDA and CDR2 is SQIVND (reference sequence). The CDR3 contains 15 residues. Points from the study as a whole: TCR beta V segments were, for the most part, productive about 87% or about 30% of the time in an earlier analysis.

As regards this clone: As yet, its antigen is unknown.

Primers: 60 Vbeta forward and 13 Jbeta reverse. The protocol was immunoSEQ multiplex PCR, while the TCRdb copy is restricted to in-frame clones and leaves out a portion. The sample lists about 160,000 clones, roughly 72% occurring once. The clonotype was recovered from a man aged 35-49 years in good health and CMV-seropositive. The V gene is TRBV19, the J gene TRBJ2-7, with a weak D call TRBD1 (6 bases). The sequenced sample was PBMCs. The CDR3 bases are TGTGCCAGTTCCCCCGGCAGGGGAGCGTCCTACGAGCAGTACTTC. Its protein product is CASSPGRGASYEQYF.